Below, 20 T cell receptor beta chains from the same sample are listed, as sequenced in a study of T cell responses to AZD1222 COVID-19 vaccine. The repertoire was sequenced with immunoSEQ multiplex PCR; TCRdb's copy has only in-frame clones and lacks some. In the table there are fewer than 70,000 clones, 80% to 90% of which are singletons. The specimen was peripheral blood, collected on day 0 of AZD1222 vaccination. The receptor set was obtained from an adult in good health.

The V and J genes are TRBV6-5 and TRBJ1-1, with 9 positions matching TRBD1. J was trimmed by 11 bases and V by 5 bases; bases with no gene match: 6. Germline assignment: CDR1 MNHEY and CDR2 SVGAGI. The CDR3 runs 12 residues. The chain's CDR3 is CASSTGDRVAFF. The DNA of the CDR3 is TGTGCCAGCAGTACCGGGGACAGGGTGGCTTTCTTT.

This chain links TRBV11-2 with TRBJ1-4; D is unresolved. With 1 base removed from V and 8 bases from J, the gap between germline ends came to 11 bases. CDR3 size: 14 residues. Per the germline V gene, CDR1 is SGHAT and CDR2 is FQNNGV. CDR3 sequence reads: CASSLGAVREKLFF. CDR3 coding DNA: TGTGCCAGCAGCTTAGGGGCAGTACGAGAAAAACTGTTTTTT.

The chain joins TRBV5-1 to TRBJ2-1; D may correspond to TRBD1 or TRBD2 (5 bases each). Between the trimmed V and J ends, which lost 6 bases and 9 bases, there was a span of 19 bases. CDR3 size: 14 residues. Germline V lookup: CDR1 SGHRS, CDR2 YFSETQ. CDR3 residues: CASTYSRERAEQFF. DNA for the CDR3: TGCGCCAGCACTTACTCCAGGGAGAGGGCTGAGCAGTTCTTC.

CDR3 nucleotide sequence: TGTGCCAGCAAACAGGGGATTGGTGGCTACACCTTC. Protein product: CASKQGIGGYTF. The chain links TRBV6-5 to TRBJ1-2, with 7 bases identical to TRBD1. The CDR3 is 12 residues long. Germline V gene lookup returns CDR1 MNHEY and CDR2 SVGAGI. V lost 7 bases to trimming and J lost 7 bases; unmatched junction nucleotides: 6.

A single count supports this clone. CDR3 bases: TGCGCCAGCAGCCAACCCCACAGGGTTAACACTGAAGCTTTCTTT. It specifies CASSQPHRVNTEAFF. This chain uses TRBV4-1 with TRBJ1-1; D is possibly TRBD1 (6 bases). Germline CDR1 and CDR2: MGHRA and YSYEKL. CDR3 length equals 15 residues. Trimming stripped 2 bases from V and 2 bases from J, with 12 bases between.

The chain combines TRBV11-2 with TRBJ1-2, with 9 bases fitting TRBD1. Trimming took 0 bases from V and 2 from J; bases not matched to a gene: 4. Germline V gives CDR1 SGHAT, CDR2 FQNNGV. The CDR3 covers 16 residues. Here the CDR3 reads CASSLDPGTGNYGYTF. The CDR3 nucleotides are TGTGCCAGCAGCTTAGACCCCGGGACAGGGAACTATGGCTACACCTTC.

DNA of the CDR3: TGCGCCAGCAGCATTGGACAGGGCCTATACGAGCAGTACTTC. It codes for CASSIGQGLYEQYF. The chain uses TRBV5-1 and TRBJ2-7, with 8 bases matching TRBD1. Germline loops: CDR1 SGHRS, CDR2 YFSETQ. CDR3 length: 14 amino acids. V gave up 4 bases and J gave up 4 bases; unmatched junction bases: 7.

This CDR3 reads CATGETSGSLSSYNEQFF. For the CDR3, the DNA is TGTGCCACCGGAGAGACTAGCGGGTCCTTAAGCTCCTACAATGAGCAGTTCTTC. The gene calls are TRBV24-1 and TRBJ2-1; 10 bases map to TRBD2. CDR1 KGHDR and CDR2 SFDVKD come from the germline V gene. CDR3 length: 18 amino acids. V lost 9 bases and J lost 0; bases outside the gene matches: 13.

V usage is TRBV24-1 and J usage is TRBJ2-1, with D maybe TRBD1 (6 bases). V lost 7 bases, J lost 7 bases, and 10 bases lay in between. The CDR3 totals 12 residues. Germline CDR1 and CDR2: KGHDR and SFDVKD. CDR3: CATSSQGNEQFF. The CDR3 DNA is TGTGCCACCAGCTCACAGGGTAATGAGCAGTTCTTC.

This chain links TRBV14 with TRBJ1-1; possible D gene TRBD1, 5 bases. This CDR3 spans 13 amino acids. The germline V and J ends were trimmed by 0 bases and 6 bases, with 8 bases remaining between them. Germline V lookup: CDR1 SGHDN, CDR2 FVKESK. CDR3 amino acids: CASSQDVRAEAFF. The CDR3 bases are TGTGCCAGCAGCCAAGATGTCAGGGCTGAAGCTTTCTTT. Supplemented by reference TRBV14 and TRBJ1-1, the full variable domain reads EAGVTQFPSHSVIEKGQTVTLRCDPISGHDNLYWYRRVMGKEIKFLLHFVKESKQDESGMPNNRFLAERTGGTYSTLKVQPAELEDSGVYFCASSQDVRAEAFFGQGTRLTVV.

The J gene is TRBJ1-1, the V gene TRBV5-4, with a tentative D call TRBD1 (6 bases). The CDR3 consists of 16 residues. Trimming stripped 5 bases from V and 0 bases from J, with 17 bases between. Germline values: CDR1 SGHNT, CDR2 YYREEE (reference sequence). CDR3 amino acids: CASSTGKQNMNTEAFF. The CDR3 DNA reads as TGTGCCAGCAGTACAGGGAAACAAAATATGAACACTGAAGCTTTCTTT.

The chain combines TRBV6-5 with TRBJ1-1; possibly TRBD1 for D (6 bases). Germline V gives CDR1 MNHEY, CDR2 SVGAGI. CDR3 size: 14 residues. Trimming removed 5 bases from V and 4 bases from J, with 14 bases in between. DNA of the CDR3: TGTGCCAGCAGTCATCAGGGAGGGGGCACTGAAGCTTTCTTT. The encoded protein is CASSHQGGGTEAFF.

This chain links TRBV3-1 (or the pseudogene TRBV3-2) with TRBJ1-1; no firm D call. In germline, CDR1 is LGHDT, CDR2 YNNKEL (reference sequence). The CDR3 sequence is 12 residues long. The germline V and J ends were trimmed by 0 bases and 7 bases, with 6 bases remaining between them. CDR3 sequence: CASSQEVGEAFF. In nucleotides, the CDR3 is TGTGCCAGCAGCCAAGAAGTGGGTGAAGCTTTCTTT.

The V call is TRBV5-1, the J call TRBJ2-1; D tentatively fits TRBD1 or TRBD2 (5 bases each). CDR3 length: 15 amino acids. V was pared by 7 bases and J by 5 bases, with 19 bases between. Per the germline V gene, CDR1 is SGHRS and CDR2 is YFSETQ. CDR3 residues: CASSQTGRINNEQFF. The CDR3 DNA reads TGCGCCAGCTCCCAAACGGGACGGATAAACAATGAGCAGTTCTTC.

The chain couples TRBV6-5 to TRBJ1-5; D unclear. This CDR3 is 14 amino acids long. Germline assignment: CDR1 MNHEY and CDR2 SVGAGI. The V end lost 5 bases, the J end lost 0 bases, and 8 bases lay between the germline ends. The CDR3, as DNA: TGTGCCAGCAGTCTCCAATATAGCAATCAGCCCCAGCATTTT. Its translation is CASSLQYSNQPQHF.

This chain connects TRBV6-5 to TRBJ2-5; D is perhaps TRBD1 (6 bases). This CDR3 spans 12 amino acids. CDR1 and CDR2 from the germline V gene are MNHEY and SVGAGI. Deletions cut 5 bases from V and 7 bases from J, with 11 bases between. Written as DNA, the CDR3 is TGTGCCAGCAGTCAGGAAGGGGGGACCCAGTACTTC. Translating gives CASSQEGGTQYF.

The V call is TRBV19, the J call TRBJ2-1; 9 bases agree with TRBD1. V lost 10 bases to trimming and J lost 5 bases; unmatched junction nucleotides: 6. CDR1 LNHDA and CDR2 SQIVND come from the germline V gene (reference sequence). The length of the CDR3 is 13 residues. The CDR3 sequence: CATAGQGNNEQFF. DNA for the CDR3: TGTGCCACCGCGGGACAGGGAAACAATGAGCAGTTCTTC.

This rearrangement joins TRBV5-1 to TRBJ2-5; TRBD2 might be the D (5 bases). Per the germline V gene, CDR1 is SGHRS and CDR2 is YFSETQ. The CDR3 is 12 amino acids. The V and J ends lost 7 bases and 5 bases respectively, with 12 bases between them. This chain's CDR3 is CASGRGVETQYF. In nucleotides, the CDR3 is TGCGCCAGCGGCCGGGGAGTCGAGACCCAGTACTTC.

The genes are TRBV2 and TRBJ1-1, with D tentatively TRBD1 (5 bases). Germline assignment: CDR1 SNHLY and CDR2 FYNNEI. The CDR3 runs 14 residues. Trimming took 6 bases from V and 0 from J, leaving 11 bases between them. The CDR3 sequence: CASRAGQLNTEAFF. The CDR3 nucleotides read TGTGCCAGCAGGGCCGGACAATTGAACACTGAAGCTTTCTTT.

The chain uses TRBV5-1 and TRBJ2-2, with D maybe TRBD1 (6 bases). The germline gives CDR1 SGHRS, CDR2 YFSETQ. The CDR3 totals 12 residues. Deletions cut 4 bases from V and 8 bases from J, with 9 bases between. This CDR3 reads CASSNTGGELFF. The CDR3 DNA reads TGCGCCAGCAGCAATACAGGGGGGGAGCTGTTTTTT.